Given below is one TCR beta chain in context. The antigen is undetermined. The table came from immunoSEQ multiplex PCR; TCRdb's copy has only in-frame clones and leaves some out. The sample consists of around 18,000 clones, 65% to 80% of them appearing once. Regarding time point: cycle 4 day 1 (C4D1), after around six weeks of nivolumab. All trial patients relapsed after autologous stem cell transplantation. Magnetic negative selection of thawed PBMCs was the method by which CD4+ T cells were purified. Progressive disease, partial response or complete response was each patient's best response. J gave up 3 bases and V 4 bases, and 4 bases lay outside the gene matches. Looked up from germline, CDR1 is MGHDK and CDR2 is SYGVNS. The CDR3 runs 14 residues. This specimen belongs to a study of PD-1 blockade in classical Hodgkin lymphoma. Points from the study as a whole: Exclusion was the outcome for patients who began nivolumab under 1 year after ASCT. Differences between repertoires have undefined causes, possibly disease activity or prior therapy.

This sequence originates from a human donor with classical Hodgkin lymphoma. The gene calls are TRBV25-1 and TRBJ2-7; 9 nucleotides align to TRBD1. The sequences come from CD4+ T cells from blood, collected before the fourth cycle of nivolumab. Here the CDR3 reads CASSAGQGIYEQYF. The DNA of the CDR3 is TGTGCCAGCAGTGCGGGACAGGGAATCTACGAGCAGTACTTC.